This T cell receptor beta chain came from a study of CD8+CD57+ T cells in acquired aplastic anemia. Study in general: Roughly 3 ug was the average amount of DNA from sorted CD4+ and CD8+ cells. Mean read depth for CD4+ cells from healthy donors was approximately 10 million. Study findings and constraints: The same twenty-nine CD8+ CDR3 sequences occurred in patients and in controls. Patients showed no significant difference from controls in CD8+ Simpson's diversity.

Trimming took 5 bases from V and 7 from J; bases not matched to a gene: 9. Germline values: CDR1 DFQATT, CDR2 SNEGSKA (reference sequence). The CDR3 extends over 14 amino acids. Concerning this clonotype: Its antigen remains unknown.

The TCR beta profiling, which covered VDJ combination and CDR3 sequence, was carried out using genomic DNA as the template. TCRdb recomputed calls from the reads with MiXCR, one row per CDR3 protein. The data contain about 210,000 distinct CDR3 sequences, 61% of them singletons. The receptor's source is a human donor in good health. The source material was sorted CD4+, CD8+, or CD8+CD57+ T cells (not recorded which) from PBMCs. The rearrangement joins TRBV20-1 to TRBJ2-1, with 9 bases identical to TRBD1. The CDR3 DNA reads as TGCAGTGCTTTGACGGGACAGGGTAGGAATGAGCAGTTCTTC. It translates to CSALTGQGRNEQFF.